This record covers a single T cell receptor (beta chain). TCRdb called the RT-PCR reads again in MiXCR, with one record for every CDR3 protein. In the table there are more than 500,000 distinct CDR3 sequences, approximately 11% of which are singletons. V was cut by 5 bases and J by 6 bases, with 13 bases left in between. This CDR3 is 14 amino acids long. Germline V lookup: CDR1 SGHVS, CDR2 FQNEAQ. The data were taken from a study of response to subunit inactivated influenza vaccine. These data are also associated with another study on T cells expressing NK-cell markers. That work adds: Libraries used 5'RACE template switching adding universal primer site and UMIs.

This specimen consisted of PBMCs from blood, obtained on the day of vaccination. The receptor was derived from a middle-aged man who received an inactivated influenza vaccine. V is TRBV7-8 and J is TRBJ2-2; a possible D gene is TRBD2 (5 bases). The DNA of the CDR3 is TGTGCCAGCAGCATCGTCGAGGGCCCCGGGGAGCTGTTTTTT. Translating gives CASSIVEGPGELFF.